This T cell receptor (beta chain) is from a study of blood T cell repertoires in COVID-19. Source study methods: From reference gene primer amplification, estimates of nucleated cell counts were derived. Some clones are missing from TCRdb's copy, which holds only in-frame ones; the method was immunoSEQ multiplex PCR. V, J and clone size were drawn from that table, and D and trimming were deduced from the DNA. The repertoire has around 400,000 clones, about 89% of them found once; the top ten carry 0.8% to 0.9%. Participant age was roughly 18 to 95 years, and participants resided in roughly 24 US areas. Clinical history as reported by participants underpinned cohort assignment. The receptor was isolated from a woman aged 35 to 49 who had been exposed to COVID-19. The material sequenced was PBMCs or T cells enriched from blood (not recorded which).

CDR3: CASSRNWGTGVLRATEAFF. DNA for the CDR3: TGTGCCAGCAGTCGCAACTGGGGGACAGGGGTCCTTCGGGCCACTGAAGCTTTCTTT. The chain links TRBV6-6 to TRBJ1-1; 10 bases align to TRBD1. CDR1 MNHNY and CDR2 SVGAGI come from the germline V gene (reference sequence). The CDR3 length is 19 residues. The V gene end was trimmed by 5 bases and the J gene end by 4 bases; junction bases not matched to a gene: 19.